The 6 T cell receptor beta chains reported below all come from one sample, sequenced in a study of CD8+ T cells in alopecia areata. Once RNA had been extracted, it was reverse transcribed into cDNA to act as the sequencing template. Clones were read by immunoSEQ multiplex PCR, and TCRdb kept only the in-frame ones, dropping some. The sample contains about 64,000 clones, 40% to 50% of which appear only once. What was sequenced was NKG2D-low CD8+ T cells sorted from blood. These receptor sequences come from a human donor with alopecia areata.

V and J are TRBV5-6 and TRBJ1-1; the match to TRBD1 covers 7 bases. CDR3 length equals 15 residues. Germline-derived CDR1 and CDR2 are SGHDT and YYEEEE. V lost 4 bases to trimming and J lost 1 base; unmatched junction nucleotides: 7. The DNA of the CDR3 is TGTGCCAGCAGCCACAAGGGGGCTGGGAACACTGAAGCTTTCTTT. Amino acid sequence: CASSHKGAGNTEAFF.

The rearrangement joins TRBV5-1 to TRBJ2-7, with 8 bases fitting TRBD1. CDR3 length equals 17 residues. J gave up 3 bases and V 0 bases, and 11 bases lay outside the gene matches. Germline V gene lookup returns CDR1 SGHRS and CDR2 YFSETQ. The CDR3 bases are TGCGCCAGCAGCTTGGGGGAGTTAAGGACAGGGAGCTACGAGCAGTACTTC. Translating gives CASSLGELRTGSYEQYF.

The V gene is TRBV28, the J gene TRBJ2-7; 9 bases map to TRBD1. Germline lookup yields CDR1 MDHEN and CDR2 SYDVKM. This CDR3 has 15 amino acids. Trimming removed 4 bases from V and 2 bases from J; junction bases left unmatched: 6. CDR3 amino acids: CASSSFRDRAYEQYF. CDR3 nucleotide sequence: TGTGCCAGCAGTTCGTTCCGGGACAGGGCCTACGAGCAGTACTTC.

The chain couples TRBV29-1 to TRBJ1-1; D is undetermined. V was clipped by 2 bases and J by 3 bases, with 10 bases between them. Per the germline V gene, CDR1 is SQVTM and CDR2 is ANQGSEA. The CDR3 sequence is 13 residues long. The CDR3 is CSVELTDHTEAFF. The CDR3 DNA reads TGCAGCGTTGAATTGACGGACCACACTGAAGCTTTCTTT.

The chain links TRBV5-1 to TRBJ2-1, with TRBD2 matching over 10 bases. The trim removed 0 bases at V and 9 bases at J, leaving 3 bases unmatched. This CDR3 comprises 14 residues. Germline lookup yields CDR1 SGHRS and CDR2 YFSETQ. The CDR3 is CASSLASGGSEQFF. CDR3 bases: TGCGCCAGCAGCTTGGCTAGCGGGGGAAGTGAGCAGTTCTTC.

The V and J genes are TRBV4-1 and TRBJ2-7; D is unresolved. The CDR3 totals 13 residues. Germline V CDR1 and CDR2: MGHRA, YSYEKL. V lost 0 bases and J 4 bases, leaving 7 bases between the germline ends. CDR3 amino acids: CASSQDFGYEQYF. The CDR3 coding sequence is TGCGCCAGCAGCCAAGATTTCGGTTACGAGCAGTACTTC.